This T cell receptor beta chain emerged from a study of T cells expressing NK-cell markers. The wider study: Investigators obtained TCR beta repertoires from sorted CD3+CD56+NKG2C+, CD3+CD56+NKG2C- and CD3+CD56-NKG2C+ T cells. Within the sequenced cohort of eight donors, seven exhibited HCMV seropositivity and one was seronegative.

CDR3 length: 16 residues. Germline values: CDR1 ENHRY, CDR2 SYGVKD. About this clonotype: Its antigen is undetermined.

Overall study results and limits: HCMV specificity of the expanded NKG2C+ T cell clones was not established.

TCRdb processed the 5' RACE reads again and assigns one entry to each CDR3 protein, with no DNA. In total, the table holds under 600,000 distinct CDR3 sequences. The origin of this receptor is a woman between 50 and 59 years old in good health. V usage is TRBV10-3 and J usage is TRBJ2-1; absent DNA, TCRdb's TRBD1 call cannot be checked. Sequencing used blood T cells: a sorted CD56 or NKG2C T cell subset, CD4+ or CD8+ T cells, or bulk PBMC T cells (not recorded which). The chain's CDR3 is CAIRADEPGDYNEQFF.